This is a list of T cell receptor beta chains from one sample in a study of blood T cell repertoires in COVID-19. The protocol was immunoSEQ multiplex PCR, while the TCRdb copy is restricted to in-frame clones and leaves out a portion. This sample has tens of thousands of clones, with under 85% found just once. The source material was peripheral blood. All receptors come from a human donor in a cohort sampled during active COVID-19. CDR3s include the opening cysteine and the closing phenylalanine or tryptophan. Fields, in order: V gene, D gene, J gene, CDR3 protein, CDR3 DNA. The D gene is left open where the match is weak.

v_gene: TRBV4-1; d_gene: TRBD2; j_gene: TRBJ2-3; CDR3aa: CASSQDLSGGFSTDTQYF; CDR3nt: TGCGCCAGCAGCCAAGATCTTAGCGGGGGTTTTAGCACAGATACGCAGTATTTT
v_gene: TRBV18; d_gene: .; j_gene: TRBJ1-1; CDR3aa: CASSPLRNTEAFF; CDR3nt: TGTGCCAGCTCACCACTCAGGAACACTGAAGCTTTCTTT
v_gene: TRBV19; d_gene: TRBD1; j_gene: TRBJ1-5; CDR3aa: CASSGTGRLQPQHF; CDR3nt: TGTGCCAGTAGCGGGACAGGGCGGCTTCAGCCCCAGCATTTT
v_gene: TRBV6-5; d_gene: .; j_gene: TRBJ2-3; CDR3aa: CASRTSTDTQYF; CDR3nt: TGTGCCAGCAGAACTAGCACAGATACGCAGTATTTT
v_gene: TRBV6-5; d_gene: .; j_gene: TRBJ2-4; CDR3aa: CASTPGGSKNIQYF; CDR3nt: TGTGCCAGCACCCCAGGGGGGTCCAAAAACATTCAGTACTTC
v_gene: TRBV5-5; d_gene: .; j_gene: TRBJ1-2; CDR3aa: CASSLAGDPDYGYTF; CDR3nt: TGTGCCAGCAGCTTGGCCGGGGATCCGGACTATGGCTACACCTTC
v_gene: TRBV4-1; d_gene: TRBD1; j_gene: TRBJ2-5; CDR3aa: CASSRGQTQETQYF; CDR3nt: TGCGCCAGCAGCCGGGGACAGACCCAAGAGACCCAGTACTTC
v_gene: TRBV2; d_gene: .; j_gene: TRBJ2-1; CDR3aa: CASTGRYNEQFF; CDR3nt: TGTGCCAGCACTGGCCGATACAATGAGCAGTTCTTC
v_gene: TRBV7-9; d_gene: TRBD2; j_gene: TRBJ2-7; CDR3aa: CASSHAGTSGGAGEQYF; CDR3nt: TGTGCCAGCAGCCATGCCGGCACTAGCGGGGGGGCGGGTGAGCAGTACTTC
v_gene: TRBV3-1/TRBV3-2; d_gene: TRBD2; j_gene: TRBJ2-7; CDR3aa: CASSPAWRGVYEQYF; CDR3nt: TGTGCCAGCAGCCCCGCCTGGCGGGGGGTTTACGAGCAGTACTTC